This T cell receptor (beta chain) was found in a study of lung T cells in sarcoidosis with Löfgren's syndrome. Study conclusions and caveats: Sarcoidosis antigen recognition was only suggested, antigen unidentified. Versus controls, Löfgren's syndrome patients reportedly showed TRAV12-1 and TRBV2 as most expanded. Paired TRAV12-1/TRBV2 TCRs showed CDR3 homology and preferential pairing. Shared TRAV12-1 and TRBV2 CDR3 motifs across Löfgren's syndrome patients reportedly suggested public CD4+ TCRs.

Points on this clonotype: Its antigen is undetermined.

TCRdb analysed the reads with MiXCR anew, one entry per CDR3 protein. Of 15,000 to 25,000 distinct CDR3 sequences listed, 21% are singletons. The CDR3 has 14 residues. Germline CDR1 and CDR2: PRHDT and FYEKMQ (reference sequence). V lost 4 bases and J lost 0; bases outside the gene matches: 2. The clonotype comes from a human donor with sarcoidosis (Löfgren's syndrome or another form), or a control subject (not recorded which). The sample consisted of CD4+ T cells from bronchoalveolar lavage. The V call is TRBV13, the J call TRBJ1-1; 7 nucleotides line up with TRBD1. In DNA, the CDR3 is TGTGCCAGCAGCTCGACAGGGTTGAACACTGAAGCTTTCTTT. Its translation: CASSSTGLNTEAFF.